These 27 T cell receptor beta chains originate from one sample sequenced in a study of blood T cell repertoires in COVID-19. TCRdb keeps only in-frame clones here, not all; method: immunoSEQ multiplex PCR. The table has about 50,000 clones, 85% to 90% seen once; the top ten hold approximately 9.6%. The specimen was peripheral blood. These TCRs come from a man in his fifties or sixties with active COVID-19.

The CDR3 is CASSPAGRQETQYF. The CDR3 DNA sequence: TGTGCCAGCTCACCAGCGGGGCGCCAAGAGACCCAGTACTTC. The V gene is TRBV18, the J gene TRBJ2-5; D may be TRBD2 (6 bases). There are 14 residues in the CDR3. Germline loops: CDR1 KGHSH, CDR2 LQKENI. Trimming took 2 bases from V and 1 from J, leaving 8 bases between them.

This chain links TRBV28 with TRBJ2-7; the D gene is possibly TRBD2 (6 bases). V was trimmed by 6 bases and J by 2 bases, leaving 17 bases between them. Germline V CDR1 and CDR2: MDHEN, SYDVKM. The CDR3 runs 15 residues. CDR3 residues: CASSPGLTEAYEQYF. CDR3 DNA sequence: TGTGCCAGCAGCCCGGGACTTACCGAAGCCTACGAGCAGTACTTC.

The gene calls are TRBV24-1 and TRBJ2-3; 14 bases agree with TRBD2. Germline CDR1 and CDR2: KGHDR and SFDVKD. This CDR3 has 21 residues. V lost 0 bases, J lost 4 bases, and 14 bases stayed unmatched. CDR3 sequence (DNA): TGTGCCACCAGTGATTTGTACCTCCGGCGACTAGCGGGAGGGCCACCAGATACGCAGTATTTT. Its translation is CATSDLYLRRLAGGPPDTQYF.

This chain joins TRBV5-1 and TRBJ2-2; D perhaps matches TRBD1 (7 bases). The CDR3 is 15 residues long. The germline V gene encodes CDR1 SGHRS and CDR2 YFSETQ. V lost 0 bases, J lost 6 bases, and 12 bases lay in between. The CDR3 sequence: CASSLVDREAGELFF. CDR3 in DNA: TGCGCCAGCAGCTTGGTCGACAGGGAGGCCGGGGAGCTGTTTTTT.

The chain links TRBV11-2 to TRBJ1-5, with TRBD1 identical over 7 bases. V lost 5 bases to trimming and J lost 9 bases; unmatched junction nucleotides: 7. The V gene's germline CDR1 is SGHAT and CDR2 FQNNGV. The CDR3 runs to 13 residues. The CDR3 sequence: CASSEYRGGPQHF. The CDR3 bases are TGTGCCAGCAGCGAATACAGGGGTGGGCCCCAGCATTTT.

This chain links TRBV7-9 with TRBJ1-5, with D possibly being TRBD1 (6 bases). V was pared by 1 base and J by 2 bases, with 9 bases between. This CDR3 region has 15 residues. Germline V gene data show CDR1 as SEHNR and CDR2 as FQNEAQ (reference sequence). CDR3 in amino acids: CASSLDWTGNQPQHF. The CDR3 nucleotides read TGTGCCAGCAGCTTAGATTGGACAGGCAATCAGCCCCAGCATTTT. Full variable domain (missing parts from reference TRBV7-9 and TRBJ1-5): DTGVSQNPRHKITKRGQNVTFRCDPISEHNRLYWYRQTLGQGPEFLTYFQNEAQLEKSRLLSDRFSAERPKGSFSTLEIQRTEQGDSAMYLCASSLDWTGNQPQHFGDGTRLSIL.

The rearrangement joins TRBV18 to TRBJ1-3; 8 positions match TRBD1. Germline lookup yields CDR1 KGHSH and CDR2 LQKENI. The CDR3 has 14 residues. V was pared by 4 bases and J by 7 bases, with 6 bases of the junction left unmatched. CDR3 region: CASSRETGDNTIYF. As DNA, the CDR3 is TGTGCCAGCTCACGCGAGACAGGGGATAACACCATATATTTT. The complete variable domain, with remaining parts taken from reference TRBV18 and TRBJ1-3, reads NAGVMQNPRHLVRRRGQEARLRCSPMKGHSHVYWYRQLPEEGLKFMVYLQKENIIDESGMPKERFSAEFPKEGPSILRIQQVVRGDSAAYFCASSRETGDNTIYFGEGSWLTVV.

The chain has TRBV7-8 and TRBJ2-2; TRBD2 aligns across 8 bases. J was trimmed by 6 bases and V by 3 bases; bases with no gene match: 24. The CDR3 is 21 amino acids. Per germline, CDR1 SGHVS and CDR2 FQNEAQ. CDR3 sequence: CASSFPRVVIVGTRGAGELFF. CDR3 in DNA: TGTGCCAGCAGCTTCCCGAGGGTAGTCATTGTGGGGACTAGAGGCGCCGGGGAGCTGTTTTTT.

This chain links TRBV7-9 with TRBJ2-1; 7 nucleotides align to TRBD1. The germline V gene encodes CDR1 SEHNR and CDR2 FQNEAQ (reference sequence). The CDR3 has 14 amino acids. The J segment lost 8 bases and the V segment lost 4 bases, leaving 8 bases of the junction unmatched. CDR3 amino acids: CASSSGTDNDEQFF. Here the CDR3 DNA reads TGTGCCAGCAGCTCCGGGACAGATAACGATGAGCAGTTCTTC.

This clone was observed once. The chain employs TRBV4-1 and TRBJ2-1, with TRBD2 as a possible D gene (6 bases). CDR3 length: 15 residues. CDR1 and CDR2 (germline): MGHRA, YSYEKL. V lost 4 bases, J lost 0 bases, and 10 bases lay in between. CDR3 sequence: CASSRGAGSYNEQFF. The CDR3 DNA follows: TGCGCCAGCAGCCGCGGGGCGGGCTCCTACAATGAGCAGTTCTTC.

The chain combines TRBV19 with TRBJ1-3, with a tentative D call TRBD1 (5 bases). In germline, CDR1 is LNHDA, CDR2 SQIVND (reference sequence). V was cut by 7 bases and J by 4 bases, with 14 bases left in between. This CDR3 comprises 14 residues. The CDR3 region is CASTLGGYGNTIYF. DNA for the CDR3: TGTGCCAGTACTCTTGGGGGGTACGGAAACACCATATATTTT.

The genes are TRBV10-2 and TRBJ2-2, with TRBD2 identical over 7 bases. The CDR3 spans 15 residues. With V trimmed by 7 bases and J by 4 bases, 9 bases remained unmatched. Germline CDR1 reads WSHSY; CDR2 reads SAAADI. CDR3 sequence reads: CASIGPGGSTGELFF. The CDR3 coding sequence is TGCGCCAGCATCGGACCGGGAGGAAGCACCGGGGAGCTGTTTTTT.

The chain carries TRBV7-9 and TRBJ2-3, with D unclear. V lost 7 bases, J lost 3 bases, and 8 bases lay in between. Per germline, CDR1 SEHNR and CDR2 FQNEAQ (reference sequence). The CDR3 totals 12 residues. Here the CDR3 DNA reads TGTGCCAGCACCCCAATGACAGATACGCAGTATTTT. This translates into CASTPMTDTQYF.

The chain couples TRBV19 to TRBJ2-7; TRBD2 matches at 10 bases. The CDR3 extends over 16 amino acids. V trimming: 6 bases; J trimming: 0 bases; junction bases outside the gene matches: 8. Germline CDR1 LNHDA, CDR2 SQIVND (reference sequence). The CDR3 DNA sequence: TGTGCCAGTAGCCTGTCTTGGACTAGCGGCTCCTACGAGCAGTACTTC. Translating it yields CASSLSWTSGSYEQYF.

The gene calls are TRBV28 and TRBJ2-5; possible D gene TRBD2, 5 bases. The germline gives CDR1 MDHEN, CDR2 SYDVKM. V dropped 3 bases and J dropped 7 bases, with 24 bases sitting between them. The CDR3 runs to 17 residues. The CDR3 DNA follows: TGTGCCAGCAGTTTGGGATTCCCCGGGCGATCGAGCGGGACCCAGTACTTC. Its translation is CASSLGFPGRSSGTQYF. Full variable domain (rest looked up from reference TRBV28 and TRBJ2-5): DVKVTQSSRYLVKRTGEKVFLECVQDMDHENMFWYRQDPGLGLRLIYFSYDVKMKEKGDIPEGYSVSREKKERFSLILESASTNQTSMYLCASSLGFPGRSSGTQYFGPGTRLLVL.

The chain employs TRBV21-1 and TRBJ2-1; TRBD2 was called by the table and not checked on the DNA. TRBV21-1 constitutes a pseudogene. The CDR3 loop spans 16 amino acids. This chain's CDR3 is CASSKEGEGPLNEQFF. In nucleotides, the CDR3 is TGTGCCAGCAGCAAAGAGGGGGAGGGCCCGTTGAATGAGCAGTTCTTC.

J is TRBJ2-5 and V is TRBV7-2; 7 nucleotides align to TRBD2. CDR1 and CDR2 (germline): SGHTA, FQGNSA. V was clipped by 1 base and J by 4 bases; unmatched bases: 3. CDR3 length equals 14 residues. CDR3 nucleotide sequence: TGTGCCAGCAGCTTAGGACTAGCTCCAGAGACCCAGTACTTC. Protein: CASSLGLAPETQYF.

In DNA, the CDR3 is TGTGCCAGCAGCTTATCAGGGCTCTATGGCTACACCTTC. Translated, it gives CASSLSGLYGYTF. The V gene is TRBV7-2, the J gene TRBJ1-2; D is perhaps TRBD1 (5 bases). The length of the CDR3 is 13 residues. Germline loops: CDR1 SGHTA, CDR2 FQGNSA. Deletions cut 2 bases from V and 4 bases from J, with 8 bases between.

This chain links TRBV6-2 or TRBV6-3 with TRBJ2-5, with D perhaps matching TRBD1 (6 bases). Between the trimmed V and J ends, which lost 2 bases and 0 bases, there was a span of 7 bases. The CDR3 has 14 residues. The germline CDR1 and CDR2 sequences are MNHEY and SVGEGT. The CDR3 sequence: CASSYGGYQETQYF. Here the CDR3 DNA reads TGTGCCAGCAGTTACGGGGGCTACCAAGAGACCCAGTACTTC.

This clone was picked up one time. This chain joins TRBV7-6 and TRBJ2-7; TRBD2 aligns across 8 bases. Germline trimming cut 0 bases from V and 7 bases from J; bases unmatched to any gene: 8. Germline V lookup: CDR1 SGHVS, CDR2 FNYEAQ. There are 15 residues in the CDR3. DNA for the CDR3: TGTGCCAGCAGCTTAGCCCTAGGCGGGGGGCTAGAGCAGTACTTC. This codes for CASSLALGGGLEQYF. The full variable domain, completed using reference TRBV7-6 and TRBJ2-7, is GAGVSQSPRYKVTKRGQDVALRCDPISGHVSLYWYRQALGQGPEFLTYFNYEAQQDKSGLPNDRFSAERPEGSISTLTIQRTEQRDSAMYRCASSLALGGGLEQYFGPGTRLTVT.

The chain employs TRBV5-1 and TRBJ2-7; TRBD2 agrees at 7 bases. After removal of 8 bases from V and 3 bases from J, the junction contained 8 bases not matched to a gene. This CDR3 spans 13 amino acids. Germline V gene sequence: CDR1 SGHRS, CDR2 YFSETQ. Here the CDR3 reads CASKVGGDYEQYF. DNA for the CDR3: TGCGCCAGTAAGGTTGGGGGGGACTACGAGCAGTACTTC.

This rearrangement joins TRBV12-5 to TRBJ2-7; 9 bases are a match to TRBD1. This CDR3 is built from 14 residues. CDR1 is LGHNT and CDR2 is FRNRAP in the germline V gene. Trimming removed 1 base from V and 3 bases from J; junction bases left unmatched: 1. This CDR3 is CASGLGTGVYEQYF. The CDR3 DNA reads as TGTGCTAGTGGTTTGGGGACAGGGGTCTACGAGCAGTACTTC.

CDR3 region: CASSISGDRAHEQYF. The DNA of the CDR3 is TGTGCCAGCAGCATCTCTGGGGACAGGGCCCACGAGCAGTACTTC. The chain carries TRBV4-2 and TRBJ2-7; 9 nucleotides align to TRBD1. The CDR3 spans 15 residues. Germline loops: CDR1 LGHNA, CDR2 YNFKEQ. J lost 5 bases, V lost 5 bases, and 10 bases had no gene match.

The CDR3: CASSQSGVAQETQYF. CDR3 sequence (DNA): TGTGCCAGCAGCCAATCAGGGGTGGCCCAAGAGACCCAGTACTTC. The chain has TRBV6-6 and TRBJ2-5; TRBD1 might be the D (6 bases). The CDR3 loop spans 15 amino acids. The germline V and J ends were trimmed by 6 bases and 1 base, with 15 bases remaining between them. Germline V gives CDR1 MNHNY, CDR2 SVGAGI (reference sequence).

This sequence joins TRBV6-6 and TRBJ2-3; 8 positions agree with TRBD2. CDR1 MNHNY and CDR2 SVGAGI come from the germline V gene (reference sequence). V shed 5 bases and J 8 bases; nucleotides not matched to a gene: 9. The CDR3 is 14 amino acids. The chain's CDR3 is CASSGSGELGTQYF. CDR3 in DNA: TGTGCCAGCAGTGGTAGCGGGGAGCTTGGTACGCAGTATTTT.

V is TRBV9 and J is TRBJ2-2, with 11 bases lining up with TRBD2. The CDR3 length is 16 residues. Germline assignment: CDR1 SGDLS and CDR2 YYNGEE. V was clipped by 0 bases and J by 4 bases; unmatched bases: 2. CDR3 DNA sequence: TGTGCCAGCAGCGTAGTTAGCGGGAGGGGCACCGGGGAGCTGTTTTTT. It encodes CASSVVSGRGTGELFF.

This sequence joins TRBV7-3 and TRBJ2-3, with 7 bases aligning to TRBD2. The CDR3 runs 16 residues. CDR1 is SGHTA, CDR2 FQGTGA, per germline. Trimming took 2 bases from V and 2 from J; bases not matched to a gene: 7. The CDR3 DNA sequence: TGTGCCAGCAGCTTATCGGGTGGGAGGGTCACAGATACGCAGTATTTT. Protein product: CASSLSGGRVTDTQYF. Based on the CDR3 plus reference TRBV7-3 and TRBJ2-3, the full variable domain is GAGVSQTPSNKVTEKGKYVELRCDPISGHTALYWYRQSLGQGPEFLIYFQGTGAADDSGLPNDRFFAVRPEGSVSTLKIQRTERGDSAVYLCASSLSGGRVTDTQYFGPGTRLTVL.